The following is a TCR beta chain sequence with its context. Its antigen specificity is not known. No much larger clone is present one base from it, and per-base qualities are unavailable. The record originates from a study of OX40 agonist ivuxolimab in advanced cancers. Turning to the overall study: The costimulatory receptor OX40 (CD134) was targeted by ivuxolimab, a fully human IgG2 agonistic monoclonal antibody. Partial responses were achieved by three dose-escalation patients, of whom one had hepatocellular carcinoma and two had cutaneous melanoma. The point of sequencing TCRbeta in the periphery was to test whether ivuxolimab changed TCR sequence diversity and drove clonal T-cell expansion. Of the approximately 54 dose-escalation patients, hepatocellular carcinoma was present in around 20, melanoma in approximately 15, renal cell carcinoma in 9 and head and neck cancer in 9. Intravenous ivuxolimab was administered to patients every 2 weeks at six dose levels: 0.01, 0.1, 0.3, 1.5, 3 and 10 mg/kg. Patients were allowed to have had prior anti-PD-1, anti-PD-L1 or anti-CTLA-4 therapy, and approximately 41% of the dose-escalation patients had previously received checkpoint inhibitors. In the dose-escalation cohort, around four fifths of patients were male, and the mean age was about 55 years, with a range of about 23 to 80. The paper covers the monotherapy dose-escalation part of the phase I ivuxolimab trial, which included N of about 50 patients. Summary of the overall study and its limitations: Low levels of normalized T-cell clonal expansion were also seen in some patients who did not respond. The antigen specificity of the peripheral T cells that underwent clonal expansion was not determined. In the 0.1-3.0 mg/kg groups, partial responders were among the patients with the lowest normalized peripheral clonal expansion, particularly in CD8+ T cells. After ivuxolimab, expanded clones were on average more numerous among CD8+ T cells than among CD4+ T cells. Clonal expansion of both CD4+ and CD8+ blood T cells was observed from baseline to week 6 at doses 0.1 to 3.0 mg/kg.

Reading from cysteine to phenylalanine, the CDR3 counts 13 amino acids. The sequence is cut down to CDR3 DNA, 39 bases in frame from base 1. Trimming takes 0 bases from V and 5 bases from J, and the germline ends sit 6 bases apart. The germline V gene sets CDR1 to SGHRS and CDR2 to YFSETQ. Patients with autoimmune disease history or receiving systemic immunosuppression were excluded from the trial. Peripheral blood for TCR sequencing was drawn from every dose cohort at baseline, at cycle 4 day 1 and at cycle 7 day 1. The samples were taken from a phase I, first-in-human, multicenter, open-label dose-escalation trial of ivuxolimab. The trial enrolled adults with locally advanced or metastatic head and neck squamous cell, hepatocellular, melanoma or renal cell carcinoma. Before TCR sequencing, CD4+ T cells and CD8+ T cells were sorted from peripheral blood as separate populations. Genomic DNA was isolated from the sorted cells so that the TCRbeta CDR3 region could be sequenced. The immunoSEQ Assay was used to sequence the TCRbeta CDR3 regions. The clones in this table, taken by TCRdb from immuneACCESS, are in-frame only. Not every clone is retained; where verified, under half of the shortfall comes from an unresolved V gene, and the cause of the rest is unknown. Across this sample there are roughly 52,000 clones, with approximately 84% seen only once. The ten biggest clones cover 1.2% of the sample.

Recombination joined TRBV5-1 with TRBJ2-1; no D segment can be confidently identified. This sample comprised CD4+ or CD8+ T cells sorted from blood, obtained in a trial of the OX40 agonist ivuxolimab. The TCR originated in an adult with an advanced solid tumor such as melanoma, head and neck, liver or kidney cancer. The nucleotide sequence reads TGCGCCAGCAGCTTGGCCACAAACAATGAGCAGTTCTTC. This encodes CASSLATNNEQFF. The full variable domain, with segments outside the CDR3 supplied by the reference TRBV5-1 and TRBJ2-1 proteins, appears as KAGVTQTPRYLIKTRGQQVTLSCSPISGHRSVSWYQQTPGQGLQFLFEYFSETQRNKGNFPGRFSGRQFSNSRSEMNVSTLELGDSALYLCASSLATNNEQFFGPGTRLTVL.